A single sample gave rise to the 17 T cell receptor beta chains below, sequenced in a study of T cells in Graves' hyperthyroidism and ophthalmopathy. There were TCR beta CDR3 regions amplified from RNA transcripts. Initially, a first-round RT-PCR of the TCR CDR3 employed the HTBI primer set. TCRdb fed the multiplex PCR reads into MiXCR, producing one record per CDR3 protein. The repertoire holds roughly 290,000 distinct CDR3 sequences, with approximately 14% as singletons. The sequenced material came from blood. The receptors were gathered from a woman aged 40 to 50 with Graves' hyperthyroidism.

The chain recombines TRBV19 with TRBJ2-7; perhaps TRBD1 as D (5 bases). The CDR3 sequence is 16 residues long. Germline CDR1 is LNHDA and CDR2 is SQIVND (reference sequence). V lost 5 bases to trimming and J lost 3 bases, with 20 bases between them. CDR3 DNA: TGTGCCAGTAGTCCGACGGGTGTGGGGCTCTACTACGAGCAGTACTTC. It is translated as CASSPTGVGLYYEQYF.

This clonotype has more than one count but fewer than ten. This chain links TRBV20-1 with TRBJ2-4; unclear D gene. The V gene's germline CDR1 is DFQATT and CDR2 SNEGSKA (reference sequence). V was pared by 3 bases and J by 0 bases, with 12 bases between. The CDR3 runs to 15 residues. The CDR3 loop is CSARDAKLAKNIQYF. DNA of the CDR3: TGCAGTGCTAGGGACGCGAAGCTAGCCAAAAACATTCAGTACTTC.

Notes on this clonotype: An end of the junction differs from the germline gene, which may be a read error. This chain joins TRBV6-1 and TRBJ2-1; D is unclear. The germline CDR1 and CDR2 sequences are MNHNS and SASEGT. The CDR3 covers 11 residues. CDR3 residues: CAGSRRSEQFF. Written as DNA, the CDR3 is TGTGCCGGCAGTAGAAGGAGTGAGCAGTTCTTC.

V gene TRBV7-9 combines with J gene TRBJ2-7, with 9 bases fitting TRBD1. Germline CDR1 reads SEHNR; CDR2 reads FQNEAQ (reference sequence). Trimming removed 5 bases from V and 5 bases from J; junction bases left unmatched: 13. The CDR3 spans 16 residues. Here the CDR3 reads CASSPKPGQGAHEQYF. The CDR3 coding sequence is TGTGCCAGCAGCCCAAAACCGGGACAGGGAGCCCACGAGCAGTACTTC.

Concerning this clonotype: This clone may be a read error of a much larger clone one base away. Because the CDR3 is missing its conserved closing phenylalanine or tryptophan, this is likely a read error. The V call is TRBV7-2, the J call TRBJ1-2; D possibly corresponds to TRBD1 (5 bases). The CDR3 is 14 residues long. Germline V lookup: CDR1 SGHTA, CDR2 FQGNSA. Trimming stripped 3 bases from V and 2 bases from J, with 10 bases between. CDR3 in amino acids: CASSLGPGNYGYTS. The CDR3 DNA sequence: TGTGCCAGCAGCTTGGGGCCAGGGAACTATGGCTACACCTCC.

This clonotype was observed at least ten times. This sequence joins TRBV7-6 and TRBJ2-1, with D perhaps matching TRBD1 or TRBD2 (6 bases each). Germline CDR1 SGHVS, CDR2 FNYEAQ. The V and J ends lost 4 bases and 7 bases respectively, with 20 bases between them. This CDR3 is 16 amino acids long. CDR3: CASSSPGGLLGNEQFF. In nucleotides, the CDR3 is TGTGCCAGCAGCTCCCCCGGGGGCCTTTTAGGGAATGAGCAGTTCTTC.

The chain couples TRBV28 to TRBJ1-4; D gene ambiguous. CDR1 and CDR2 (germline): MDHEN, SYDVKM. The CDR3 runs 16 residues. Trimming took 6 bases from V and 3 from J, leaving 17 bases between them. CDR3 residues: CASRVPPSGANEKLFF. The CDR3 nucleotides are TGTGCCAGCAGAGTCCCCCCCAGTGGGGCTAATGAAAAACTGTTTTTT. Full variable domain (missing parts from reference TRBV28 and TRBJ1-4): DVKVTQSSRYLVKRTGEKVFLECVQDMDHENMFWYRQDPGLGLRLIYFSYDVKMKEKGDIPEGYSVSREKKERFSLILESASTNQTSMYLCASRVPPSGANEKLFFGSGTQLSVL.

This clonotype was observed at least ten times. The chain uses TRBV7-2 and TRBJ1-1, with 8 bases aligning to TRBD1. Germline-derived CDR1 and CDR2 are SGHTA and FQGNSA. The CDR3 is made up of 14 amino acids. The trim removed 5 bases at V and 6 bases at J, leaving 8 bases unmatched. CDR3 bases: TGTGCCAGCAGCCCACAGGGGGTCGTAGCTGAAGCTTTCTTT. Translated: CASSPQGVVAEAFF.

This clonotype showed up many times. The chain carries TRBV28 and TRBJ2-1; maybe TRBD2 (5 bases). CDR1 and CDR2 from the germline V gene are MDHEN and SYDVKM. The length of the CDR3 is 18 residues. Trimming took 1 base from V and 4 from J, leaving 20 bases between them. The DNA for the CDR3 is TGTGCCAGCAGTTTATATTTTGGCGTGGGAGAGGCTTACAATGAGCAGTTCTTC. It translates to CASSLYFGVGEAYNEQFF.

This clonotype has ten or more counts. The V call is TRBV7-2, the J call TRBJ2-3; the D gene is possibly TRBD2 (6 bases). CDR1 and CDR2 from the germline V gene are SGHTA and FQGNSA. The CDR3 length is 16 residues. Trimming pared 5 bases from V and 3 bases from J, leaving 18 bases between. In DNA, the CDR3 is TGTGCCAGCAGCCTACTCCGGGACTGGCGGACAGATACGCAGTATTTT. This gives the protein CASSLLRDWRTDTQYF.

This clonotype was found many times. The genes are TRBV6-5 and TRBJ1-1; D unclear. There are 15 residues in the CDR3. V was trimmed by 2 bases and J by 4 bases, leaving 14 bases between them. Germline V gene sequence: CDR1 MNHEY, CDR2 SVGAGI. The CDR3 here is CASSYRVEGGTEAFF. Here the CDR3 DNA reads TGTGCCAGCAGTTACCGCGTGGAGGGCGGCACTGAAGCTTTCTTT.

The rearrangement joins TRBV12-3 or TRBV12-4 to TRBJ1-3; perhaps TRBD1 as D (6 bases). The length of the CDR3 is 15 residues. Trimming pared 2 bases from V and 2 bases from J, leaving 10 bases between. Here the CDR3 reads CASSLRGATGNTIYF. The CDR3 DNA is TGTGCCAGCAGTTTAAGGGGGGCGACTGGAAACACCATATATTTT.

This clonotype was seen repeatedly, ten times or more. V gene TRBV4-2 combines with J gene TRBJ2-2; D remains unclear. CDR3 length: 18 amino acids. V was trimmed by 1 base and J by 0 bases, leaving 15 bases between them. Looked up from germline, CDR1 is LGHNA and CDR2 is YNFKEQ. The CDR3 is CASSQGAGDFANTGELFF. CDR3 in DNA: TGTGCCAGCAGCCAAGGGGCAGGAGACTTCGCGAACACCGGGGAGCTGTTTTTT.

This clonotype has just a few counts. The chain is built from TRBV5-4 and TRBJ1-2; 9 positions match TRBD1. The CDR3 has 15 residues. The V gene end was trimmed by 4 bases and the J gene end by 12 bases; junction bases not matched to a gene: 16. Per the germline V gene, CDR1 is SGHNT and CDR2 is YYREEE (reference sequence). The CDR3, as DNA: TGTGCCAGCAGCCAACTCGGATACAGGGGGCAGTTGGACACCTTC. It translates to CASSQLGYRGQLDTF.

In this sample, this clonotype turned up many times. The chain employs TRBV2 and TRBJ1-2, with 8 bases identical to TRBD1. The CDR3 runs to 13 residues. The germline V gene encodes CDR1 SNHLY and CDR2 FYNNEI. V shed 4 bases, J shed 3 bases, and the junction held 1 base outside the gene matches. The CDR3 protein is CASSAGQDYGYTF. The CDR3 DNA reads TGTGCCAGCAGTGCGGGACAGGACTATGGCTACACCTTC.

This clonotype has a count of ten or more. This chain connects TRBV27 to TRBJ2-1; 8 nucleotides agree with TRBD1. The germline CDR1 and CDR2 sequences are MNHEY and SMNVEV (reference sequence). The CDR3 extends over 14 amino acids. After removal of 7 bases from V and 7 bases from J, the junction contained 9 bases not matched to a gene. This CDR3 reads CASKGQGSQNEQFF. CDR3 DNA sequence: TGTGCCAGCAAAGGACAGGGCTCCCAGAATGAGCAGTTCTTC.

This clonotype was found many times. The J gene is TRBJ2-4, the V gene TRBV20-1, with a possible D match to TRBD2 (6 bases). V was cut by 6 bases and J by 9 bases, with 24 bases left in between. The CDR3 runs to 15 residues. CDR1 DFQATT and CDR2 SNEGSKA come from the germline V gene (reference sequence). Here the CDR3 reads CSAKDQSGLSGIQYF. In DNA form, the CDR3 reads TGCAGTGCAAAGGACCAATCTGGACTATCAGGCATTCAGTACTTC.